The T cell receptor (beta chain) under discussion was sequenced for a study of cytomegalovirus exposure and HLA in healthy donors. The length of the CDR3 is 18 residues. J lost 2 bases, V lost 0 bases, and 10 bases had no gene match. The germline gives CDR1 MNHEY, CDR2 SMNVEV (reference sequence). The method was immunoSEQ multiplex PCR; TCRdb's version includes in-frame clones alone and lacks a portion of them. The sample consists of some 240,000 clones, roughly 87% of them appearing once. The sequence came from a woman aged 18 to 35 in good health and CMV-seropositive. This rearrangement joins TRBV27 to TRBJ1-5; 7 bases agree with TRBD1. Sequenced sample: PBMCs. CDR3 region: CASSLSIGRGMGNQPQHF. As DNA, the CDR3 is TGTGCCAGCAGTTTATCGATCGGCAGGGGGATGGGCAATCAGCCCCAGCATTTT.